What follows are 14 T cell receptor beta chains derived from one specimen sequenced in a study of blood T cells in healthy people across ages. Then a second PCR, running roughly 7 to 11 cycles, was carried out with a sample-barcoded 5' primer and a J-beta primer mix. TCRdb itself ran the 5' RACE reads through MiXCR, one entry per CDR3 protein. In the table there are approximately 1.5 million distinct CDR3 sequences, under 55% of which are singletons. Input material: blood. Receptors originate from a woman between 18 and 30 years old in good health.

This sequence joins TRBV18 and TRBJ2-2, with D hard to call. V was clipped by 1 base and J by 1 base, with 10 bases between them. CDR1 and CDR2 from the germline V gene are KGHSH and LQKENI. The CDR3 covers 16 residues. The CDR3 DNA sequence: TGTGCCAGCTCACCACGGAGTCTCCTGAACACCGGGGAGCTGTTTTTT. Its protein is CASSPRSLLNTGELFF.

Ten or more counts support this clonotype. One end of the junction is discordant with germline, which a read error may explain. The V gene is TRBV12-3 or TRBV12-4, the J gene TRBJ2-7, with D unresolved. The CDR3 extends over 12 amino acids. The DNA for the CDR3 is TGTGCCAGCAGCTTAGGAGTCCACGAGCAGTACTTC. Translation gives CASSLGVHEQYF.

For the CDR3, the DNA is TGTGCCAGCAGCTCTACGTGGACCCGCCCAAAAGATACGCAGTATTTT. Its protein is CASSSTWTRPKDTQYF. The J gene is TRBJ2-3, the V gene TRBV11-3; D remains unclear. There are 16 residues in the CDR3. Trimming left V 4 bases short and J 5 bases short, with 19 bases between. CDR1 is SGHNT and CDR2 is YENEEA in the germline V gene.

This clonotype was found a few times. V is TRBV30 and J is TRBJ2-7; D is perhaps TRBD1 or TRBD2 (5 bases each). The germline V gene has CDR1 GTSNPN and CDR2 SVGIG (reference sequence). The V and J ends lost 0 bases and 1 base respectively, with 13 bases between them. The CDR3 totals 15 residues. The CDR3 sequence: CAWSVAGTASYEQYF. In DNA form, the CDR3 reads TGTGCCTGGAGTGTGGCCGGGACGGCATCCTACGAGCAGTACTTC. Looking up the rest from reference TRBV30 and TRBJ2-7 gives the full variable domain: SQTIHQWPATLVQPVGSPLSLECTVEGTSNPNLYWYRQAAGRGLQLLFYSVGIGQISSEVPQNLSASRPQDRQFILSSKKLLLSDSGFYLCAWSVAGTASYEQYFGPGTRLTVT.

This clonotype was picked up a small number of times. The genes are TRBV12-5 and TRBJ2-3; D is undetermined. Germline CDR1 is LGHNT and CDR2 is FRNRAP. CDR3 length: 13 residues. With 1 base removed from V and 0 bases from J, the gap between germline ends came to 2 bases. CDR3 sequence: CASGLDSTDTQYF. CDR3 coding DNA: TGTGCTAGTGGTTTGGACAGCACAGATACGCAGTATTTT.

There are a few counts of this clonotype. CDR3 sequence: CASSHPTANTEAFF. The CDR3, as DNA: TGCGCCAGCAGCCATCCGACAGCTAACACTGAAGCTTTCTTT. The genes are TRBV4-1 and TRBJ1-1; maybe TRBD1 (5 bases). In germline, CDR1 is MGHRA, CDR2 YSYEKL. The V end was cut by 3 bases, the J end by 2 bases, with 10 bases between. The CDR3 has 14 amino acids.

CDR3 DNA sequence: TGTGCCAGCAGCAGGCGGGAACTAGCGGGAGTTGGGGAGACCCAGTACTTC. This codes for CASSRRELAGVGETQYF. The J gene is TRBJ2-7, the V gene TRBV7-8; the match to TRBD2 covers 11 bases. The DNA end lines up better with TRBJ2-5; the J call may be wrong. The CDR3 is 17 amino acids. CDR1 and CDR2 (germline): SGHVS, FQNEAQ.

CDR3 loop: CSVEDGRRSSTDTQYF. The CDR3 region has the DNA TGCAGTGTTGAAGACGGACGGAGGTCGAGCACAGATACGCAGTATTTT. V and J are TRBV20-1 and TRBJ2-3; TRBD2 is a possible D gene (5 bases). Germline assignment: CDR1 DFQATT and CDR2 SNEGSKA (reference sequence). With 7 bases removed from V and 0 bases from J, the gap between germline ends came to 20 bases. The length of the CDR3 is 16 residues.

In its sample, this clonotype was seen once. This chain connects TRBV9 to TRBJ2-7; the match to TRBD2 covers 7 bases. The trim removed 3 bases at V and 7 bases at J, leaving 19 bases unmatched. This CDR3 is 17 amino acids long. The germline V gene encodes CDR1 SGDLS and CDR2 YYNGEE. This CDR3 reads CASSASFRTRGSNEQYF. The CDR3 DNA follows: TGTGCCAGCAGCGCCAGCTTTCGGACTAGAGGGAGCAATGAGCAGTACTTC. The whole variable domain, filled in from reference TRBV9 and TRBJ2-7, reads DSGVTQTPKHLITATGQRVTLRCSPRSGDLSVYWYQQSLDQGLQFLIQYYNGEERAKGNILERFSAQQFPDLHSELNLSSLELGDSALYFCASSASFRTRGSNEQYFGPGTRLTVT.

V is TRBV9 and J is TRBJ2-5; D remains ambiguous. The V end lost 4 bases, the J end lost 5 bases, and 15 bases lay between the germline ends. The CDR3 totals 14 residues. The V gene's germline CDR1 is SGDLS and CDR2 YYNGEE. CDR3 in amino acids: CASSQDGGRETQYF. For the CDR3, the DNA is TGTGCCAGCAGCCAAGACGGTGGTAGGGAGACCCAGTACTTC.

The rearrangement uses TRBV28 and TRBJ1-2; no firm D call. CDR3 length equals 14 residues. The germline gives CDR1 MDHEN, CDR2 SYDVKM. V was clipped by 6 bases and J by 8 bases, with 19 bases between them. CDR3 amino acids: CASSPTTGDRGYTF. CDR3 nucleotide sequence: TGTGCCAGCAGCCCGACGACGGGAGATCGGGGCTACACCTTC.

This clonotype turned up a few times. This rearrangement joins TRBV20-1 to TRBJ2-1, with 8 nucleotides matching TRBD2. Germline V lookup: CDR1 DFQATT, CDR2 SNEGSKA (reference sequence). This CDR3 is built from 14 residues. J gave up 6 bases and V 3 bases, and 7 bases lay outside the gene matches. The CDR3, as DNA: TGCAGTGCTAGGTCGGGGGGGCCTGCCAATGAGCAGTTCTTC. Amino acid sequence: CSARSGGPANEQFF.

This clonotype was counted a few times. The chain employs TRBV7-9 and TRBJ2-1; D is uncertain. Deletions cut 5 bases from V and 8 bases from J, with 19 bases between. The CDR3 totals 15 residues. CDR1 is SEHNR, CDR2 FQNEAQ, per germline (reference sequence). This chain's CDR3 is CASSLSSRLLDEQFF. CDR3 bases: TGTGCCAGCAGCCTATCTAGTAGACTTTTAGATGAGCAGTTCTTC.

This chain connects TRBV29-1 to TRBJ2-5, with 8 positions matching TRBD2. Germline V lookup: CDR1 SQVTM, CDR2 ANQGSEA. V dropped 4 bases and J dropped 11; count of bases not matched to a gene: 15. The CDR3 consists of 14 residues. In nucleotides, the CDR3 is TGCAGCGTTGTGGGCCAGCGGGGGAACAATGAGCAGTACTTC. Translated: CSVVGQRGNNEQYF.